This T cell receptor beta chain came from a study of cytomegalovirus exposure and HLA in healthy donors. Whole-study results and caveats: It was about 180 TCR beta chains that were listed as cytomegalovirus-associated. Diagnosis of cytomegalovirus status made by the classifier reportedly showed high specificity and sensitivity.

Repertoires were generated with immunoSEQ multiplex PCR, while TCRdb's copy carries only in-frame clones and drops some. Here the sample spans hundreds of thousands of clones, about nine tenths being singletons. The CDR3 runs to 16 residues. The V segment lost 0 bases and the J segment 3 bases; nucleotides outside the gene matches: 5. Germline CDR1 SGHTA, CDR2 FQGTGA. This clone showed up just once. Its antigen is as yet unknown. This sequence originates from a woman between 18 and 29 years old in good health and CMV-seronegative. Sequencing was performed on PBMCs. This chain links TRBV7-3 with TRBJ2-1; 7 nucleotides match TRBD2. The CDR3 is CASSLTLASGYNEQFF. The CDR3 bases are TGTGCCAGCAGCTTAACGTTGGCTAGCGGCTACAATGAGCAGTTCTTC.